A single sample is the source of the 24 T cell receptor beta chains below, sequenced in a study of blood T cell repertoires in COVID-19. The repertoire was sequenced with immunoSEQ multiplex PCR; TCRdb's copy has only in-frame clones and lacks some. The sample consists of 150,000 to 200,000 clones, 79% of them appearing once. The sequenced sample consisted of PBMCs or T cells enriched from blood (not recorded which). The receptors come from a woman in her 70s in a cohort exposed to, infected with or recovered from COVID-19 (not recorded which).

V is TRBV19 and J is TRBJ2-3; TRBD2 matches 7 bases. Germline loops: CDR1 LNHDA, CDR2 SQIVND (reference sequence). The V and J ends lost 6 bases and 0 bases, in that order; junction bases with no gene match: 6. The CDR3 runs to 15 residues. The CDR3 loop is CASRRLADSTDTQYF. CDR3 DNA: TGTGCCAGTAGGAGACTAGCAGATAGCACAGATACGCAGTATTTT.

The rearrangement uses TRBV6-1 and TRBJ1-2, with D perhaps matching TRBD1 (6 bases). The CDR3 totals 16 residues. Germline V gives CDR1 MNHNS, CDR2 SASEGT. V was clipped by 2 bases and J by 4 bases, with 17 bases between them. The CDR3 loop reads CASSEMWGGPTYGYTF. The CDR3 coding sequence is TGTGCCAGCAGTGAAATGTGGGGGGGGCCGACCTATGGCTACACCTTC.

This rearrangement joins TRBV5-6 to TRBJ2-7; a possible D gene is TRBD1 (7 bases). This CDR3 has 13 amino acids. The V gene lost 4 bases and the J gene lost 6 bases, with 14 bases spanning the gap. Germline V gene data show CDR1 as SGHDT and CDR2 as YYEEEE. This chain's CDR3 is CASSLDRDSEQYF. The CDR3, as DNA: TGTGCCAGCAGCCTCGACAGGGACTCCGAGCAGTACTTC.

The chain combines TRBV7-9 with TRBJ2-7, with TRBD1 matching 10 bases. Per germline, CDR1 SEHNR and CDR2 FQNEAQ (reference sequence). The CDR3 spans 15 residues. Unmatched junction bases numbered 9, after V lost 5 bases and J lost 5 bases. The CDR3 reads CASSPRDRGRHEQYF. The DNA for the CDR3 is TGTGCCAGCAGCCCACGGGACAGGGGTCGCCACGAGCAGTACTTC.

V is TRBV28 and J is TRBJ2-1; 8 bases align to TRBD2. This CDR3 spans 15 amino acids. Trimming took 3 bases from V and 7 from J; bases not matched to a gene: 8. The V gene's germline CDR1 is MDHEN and CDR2 SYDVKM. This chain's CDR3 is CASSLAASGSNEQFF. The CDR3 DNA is TGTGCCAGCAGTTTGGCGGCTAGCGGGTCGAATGAGCAGTTCTTC.

The chain is built from TRBV25-1 and TRBJ1-3; D remains unclear. CDR1 is MGHDK, CDR2 SYGVNS, per germline. The V end was cut by 5 bases, the J end by 0 bases, with 11 bases between. CDR3 length equals 15 residues. In DNA form, the CDR3 reads TGTGCCAGCAGTTTCACAGCGGTCTCTGGAAACACCATATATTTT. Encoded protein: CASSFTAVSGNTIYF.

This chain joins TRBV4-1 and TRBJ2-3; 11 bases agree with TRBD1. CDR1 is MGHRA and CDR2 is YSYEKL in the germline V gene. The V and J ends lost 7 bases and 5 bases, in that order; junction bases with no gene match: 11. The CDR3 runs to 16 residues. CDR3 DNA sequence: TGCGCCAGCACCCCGGCATTGGGACAGGGGGGAGATACGCAGTATTTT. This codes for CASTPALGQGGDTQYF.

This clone was detected once. The V call is TRBV19, the J call TRBJ2-7, with D perhaps matching TRBD2 (5 bases). This CDR3 has 14 amino acids. V lost 4 bases and J lost 7, with 17 bases in between. The germline V gene has CDR1 LNHDA and CDR2 SQIVND (reference sequence). The CDR3 protein is CASSSGSPGGEQYF. For the CDR3, the DNA is TGTGCCAGTAGTAGTGGGAGCCCGGGCGGGGAGCAGTACTTC.

This chain connects TRBV28 to TRBJ2-5, with unresolved D. The germline gives CDR1 MDHEN, CDR2 SYDVKM. This CDR3 region has 11 residues. With 8 bases removed from V and 7 bases from J, the gap between germline ends came to 11 bases. The CDR3 spells CASVGPGTQYF. The CDR3 coding sequence is TGTGCCAGCGTTGGCCCAGGGACCCAGTACTTC. Full variable domain (rest looked up from reference TRBV28 and TRBJ2-5): DVKVTQSSRYLVKRTGEKVFLECVQDMDHENMFWYRQDPGLGLRLIYFSYDVKMKEKGDIPEGYSVSREKKERFSLILESASTNQTSMYLCASVGPGTQYFGPGTRLLVL.

This rearrangement joins TRBV2 to TRBJ1-2; weak D call: TRBD1 (6 bases). The V end was cut by 1 base, the J end by 7 bases, with 10 bases between. The CDR3 runs to 13 residues. In germline, CDR1 is SNHLY, CDR2 FYNNEI. The CDR3 loop is CASSEDRVGGYTF. CDR3 nucleotide sequence: TGTGCCAGCAGTGAAGACAGGGTTGGTGGCTACACCTTC.

The chain couples TRBV27 to TRBJ1-2, with 11 bases identical to TRBD1. The CDR3 has 14 amino acids. CDR1 is MNHEY and CDR2 is SMNVEV in the germline V gene (reference sequence). V was clipped by 6 bases and J by 2 bases; unmatched bases: 2. The chain's CDR3 is CASRGTGGNYGYTF. In DNA form, the CDR3 reads TGTGCCAGCAGGGGGACAGGGGGAAACTATGGCTACACCTTC.

The rearrangement joins TRBV28 to TRBJ2-4, with D perhaps TRBD1 (5 bases). The CDR3 has 15 amino acids. V gave up 6 bases and J gave up 7 bases, with 19 bases separating them. Germline values: CDR1 MDHEN, CDR2 SYDVKM. CDR3 DNA sequence: TGTGCCAGCAGCAATTTCAAATCTAGGGGTAACATTCAGTACTTC. Translated: CASSNFKSRGNIQYF.

The J gene is TRBJ2-3, the V gene TRBV28, with a tentative D call TRBD1 (6 bases). The CDR3 consists of 13 residues. V was shortened by 8 bases and J by 4 bases, with 13 bases between the two germline ends. Per the germline V gene, CDR1 is MDHEN and CDR2 is SYDVKM. The CDR3 DNA follows: TGTGCCAGCGGGACACAGGGTTCAGATACGCAGTATTTT. Protein: CASGTQGSDTQYF.

The chain joins TRBV12-3 or TRBV12-4 to TRBJ1-5; possible D gene TRBD1, 5 bases. V was shortened by 6 bases and J by 6 bases, with 9 bases between the two germline ends. This CDR3 comprises 12 residues. The CDR3 region has the DNA TGTGCCAGCAGGCAGGGTGGTCAGCCCCAGCATTTT. The encoded protein is CASRQGGQPQHF.

The chain has TRBV7-2 and TRBJ2-7; D remains ambiguous. Germline CDR1 and CDR2: SGHTA and FQGNSA. With 1 base removed from V and 0 bases from J, the gap between germline ends came to 7 bases. The CDR3 runs to 14 residues. The CDR3 loop reads CASSLDVSSYEQYF. CDR3 nucleotides: TGTGCCAGCAGCTTAGATGTGAGCTCCTACGAGCAGTACTTC.

This clone occurred once. The genes are TRBV7-8 and TRBJ2-7, with 10 positions matching TRBD1. From germline, CDR1 is SGHVS and CDR2 FQNEAQ. The CDR3 extends over 17 amino acids. V lost 7 bases, J lost 5 bases, and 17 bases stayed unmatched. The CDR3 is CASTTRPSGQGFNEQYF. The DNA of the CDR3 is TGTGCCAGCACCACTAGACCCTCGGGACAGGGGTTTAACGAGCAGTACTTC.

The chain employs TRBV30 and TRBJ2-1, with D possibly being TRBD1 (6 bases). Deletions cut 0 bases from V and 4 bases from J, with 16 bases between. The CDR3 has 16 amino acids. The germline V gene encodes CDR1 GTSNPN and CDR2 SVGIG (reference sequence). DNA of the CDR3: TGTGCCTGGAGTGTAAGGGGGTCCCAACATTACAATGAGCAGTTCTTC. Translating it yields CAWSVRGSQHYNEQFF.

The rearrangement uses TRBV27 and TRBJ1-1; 7 nucleotides match TRBD1. From germline, CDR1 is MNHEY and CDR2 SMNVEV (reference sequence). The CDR3 spans 13 residues. V trimming: 6 bases; J trimming: 5 bases; junction bases outside the gene matches: 6. The CDR3 DNA reads TGTGCCAGCAGGTATAGGACAGGTACTGAAGCTTTCTTT. Translation: CASRYRTGTEAFF.

This sequence joins TRBV10-3 and TRBJ2-3; 8 nucleotides agree with TRBD2. V trimming: 7 bases; J trimming: 4 bases; junction bases outside the gene matches: 1. Germline V gives CDR1 ENHRY, CDR2 SYGVKD. The CDR3 extends over 12 amino acids. Here the CDR3 DNA reads TGTGCCATCAAGACTAGCGCAGATACGCAGTATTTT. As protein: CAIKTSADTQYF.

The chain carries TRBV18 and TRBJ1-2; TRBD1 agrees at 9 bases. Looked up from germline, CDR1 is KGHSH and CDR2 is LQKENI. The trim removed 4 bases at V and 8 bases at J, leaving 11 bases unmatched. The length of the CDR3 is 15 residues. The CDR3 loop is CASSLSQGTGFGYTF. Here the CDR3 DNA reads TGTGCCAGCTCACTTTCTCAGGGGACAGGGTTCGGCTACACCTTC.

Remarks on this clone: The same CDR3 can be traced to other DNA sequences in this sample. The chain links TRBV28 to TRBJ1-5; 9 bases match TRBD1. The CDR3 consists of 16 residues. Unmatched junction bases numbered 3, after V lost 1 base and J lost 2 bases. In germline, CDR1 is MDHEN, CDR2 SYDVKM. The CDR3 sequence: CASSLSGQGGNQPQHF. The DNA of the CDR3 is TGTGCCAGCAGTTTATCGGGACAGGGAGGCAATCAGCCCCAGCATTTT. Looking up the rest from reference TRBV28 and TRBJ1-5 gives the full variable domain: DVKVTQSSRYLVKRTGEKVFLECVQDMDHENMFWYRQDPGLGLRLIYFSYDVKMKEKGDIPEGYSVSREKKERFSLILESASTNQTSMYLCASSLSGQGGNQPQHFGDGTRLSIL.

The chain recombines TRBV11-3 with TRBJ2-7; D is unclear. Germline V lookup: CDR1 SGHNT, CDR2 YENEEA. V lost 3 bases to trimming and J lost 4 bases, with 16 bases between them. This CDR3 is 15 amino acids long. The CDR3 is CASSFGQAGPYEQYF. Here the CDR3 DNA reads TGTGCCAGCAGCTTTGGTCAGGCCGGTCCTTACGAGCAGTACTTC.

CDR3 in amino acids: CASSLRSGGYTDTQYF. The CDR3 region has the DNA TGTGCCAGCAGTTTACGTAGCGGGGGGTACACAGATACGCAGTATTTT. The chain joins TRBV27 to TRBJ2-3; 10 bases map to TRBD2. V lost 2 bases to trimming and J lost 2 bases; unmatched junction nucleotides: 4. This CDR3 contains 16 residues. Germline assignment: CDR1 MNHEY and CDR2 SMNVEV (reference sequence).

CDR3 in amino acids: CSARTSATQHF. CDR3 DNA: TGCAGTGCTAGGACCAGCGCGACCCAGCATTTT. The chain carries TRBV20-1 and TRBJ1-5; D remains unclear. CDR3 length: 11 amino acids. CDR1 and CDR2 (germline): DFQATT, SNEGSKA (reference sequence). The ends were cut back, 3 bases at V and 11 bases at J, with 11 bases in the middle.